A single sample gave rise to the 6 T cell receptor beta chains below, sequenced in a study of blood T cell repertoires in COVID-19. Some clones are missing from TCRdb's copy, which holds only in-frame ones; the method was immunoSEQ multiplex PCR. The sample records fewer than 250,000 clones, approximately 80% being singletons. The sample comprised peripheral blood. Source of these receptors: a man aged 30 to 45 with active or convalescent COVID-19.

The chain links TRBV5-1 to TRBJ1-2, with TRBD1 as a possible D gene (6 bases). This CDR3 spans 16 amino acids. Trimming cost V 2 bases and J 0 bases, with 14 bases left between them. From germline, CDR1 is SGHRS and CDR2 YFSETQ. The CDR3 nucleotides are TGCGCCAGCAGCTTACAACCCGGGACAACTAACTATGGCTACACCTTC. It translates to CASSLQPGTTNYGYTF.

The chain joins TRBV28 to TRBJ1-2; the D gene is possibly TRBD1 (5 bases). V was shortened by 3 bases and J by 4 bases, with 18 bases between the two germline ends. Germline lookup yields CDR1 MDHEN and CDR2 SYDVKM. CDR3 length: 16 amino acids. The CDR3 DNA reads as TGTGCCAGCAGTTTGTCCACCTCGGGCGGGGCCTATGGCTACACCTTC. It translates to CASSLSTSGGAYGYTF.

V and J are TRBV6-5 and TRBJ2-1; D perhaps matches TRBD2 (5 bases). CDR1 and CDR2 from the germline V gene are MNHEY and SVGAGI. This CDR3 contains 15 residues. The V end lost 4 bases, the J end lost 2 bases, and 12 bases lay between the germline ends. CDR3 sequence (DNA): TGTGCCAGCAGTTCCTTCGCGGGTCCCTACAATGAGCAGTTCTTC. Translating it yields CASSSFAGPYNEQFF.

The rearrangement links TRBV7-9 to TRBJ2-5, with TRBD1 matching over 7 bases. The germline V gene encodes CDR1 SEHNR and CDR2 FQNEAQ (reference sequence). V shed 7 bases, J shed 2 bases, and the junction held 4 bases outside the gene matches. CDR3 size: 13 residues. CDR3 DNA: TGTGCCAGCAACCACAGGGGACAAGAGACCCAGTACTTC. Protein sequence: CASNHRGQETQYF.

This clone was seen a single time. This chain links TRBV19 with TRBJ2-5; 8 bases are a match to TRBD2. The V gene's germline CDR1 is LNHDA and CDR2 SQIVND (reference sequence). The CDR3 covers 14 residues. With 2 bases clipped from V and 2 bases from J, the junction kept 1 base outside the gene matches. This CDR3 is CASSIRGGQETQYF. Written as DNA, the CDR3 is TGTGCCAGTAGTATACGGGGGGGGCAAGAGACCCAGTACTTC.

The chain uses TRBV30 and TRBJ1-4; 7 bases align to TRBD1. The germline V gene encodes CDR1 GTSNPN and CDR2 SVGIG (reference sequence). This CDR3 spans 18 amino acids. V gave up 3 bases and J gave up 10 bases; unmatched junction bases: 23. The CDR3 bases are TGTGCCTGGAGGGGACCGGGACCCAGGGGGACGAAGGCTGGAAAACTGTTTTTT. Its protein is CAWRGPGPRGTKAGKLFF.